This T cell receptor beta chain came from a study of CD8 T cells in Susac syndrome. Study summary: Among the sequenced Susac syndrome patients, roughly six had active disease while fewer than 10 were in remission. Treatment at blood withdrawal was none, corticosteroids, or intravenous immunoglobulin alone in Susac syndrome patients. Whole-study results and caveats: Total CD8+ and CD8+ TEMRA repertoires contained over 15 and five Susac-specific public clones, respectively.

In the case of this clonotype: The antigen remains unidentified.

The V gene's germline CDR1 is SEHNR and CDR2 FQNEAQ (reference sequence). CDR3 length: 13 amino acids. V was shortened by 2 bases and J by 5 bases, with 9 bases between the two germline ends. The RNA, roughly 0.5 to 1 ug, was put through reverse transcription using random hexamers. TCRdb called the immunoSEQ multiplex PCR reads again in MiXCR, with one record for every CDR3 protein. Of around 80,000 distinct CDR3 sequences listed, roughly 96% were seen once; the top ten hold roughly 0.4%. The sequenced sample consisted of CD8+ T cells from PBMCs. The chain combines TRBV7-9 with TRBJ2-5, with D uncertain. The clonotype was recovered from a human donor with Susac syndrome. CDR3: CASSLSGLETQYF. DNA of the CDR3: TGTGCCAGCAGCTTATCAGGTCTGGAGACCCAGTACTTC.